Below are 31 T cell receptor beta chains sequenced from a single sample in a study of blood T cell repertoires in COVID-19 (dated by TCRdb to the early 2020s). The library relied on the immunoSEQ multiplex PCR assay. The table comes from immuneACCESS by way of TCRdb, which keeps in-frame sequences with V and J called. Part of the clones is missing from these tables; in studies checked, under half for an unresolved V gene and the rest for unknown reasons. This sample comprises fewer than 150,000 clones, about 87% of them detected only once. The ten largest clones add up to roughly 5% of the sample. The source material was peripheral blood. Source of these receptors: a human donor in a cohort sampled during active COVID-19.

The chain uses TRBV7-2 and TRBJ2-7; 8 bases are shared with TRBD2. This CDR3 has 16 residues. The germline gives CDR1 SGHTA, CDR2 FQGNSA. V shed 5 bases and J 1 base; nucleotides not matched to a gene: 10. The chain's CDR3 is CASSPQPRGGSYEQYF. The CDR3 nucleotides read TGTGCCAGCAGCCCCCAACCTCGCGGGGGGTCCTACGAGCAGTACTTC.

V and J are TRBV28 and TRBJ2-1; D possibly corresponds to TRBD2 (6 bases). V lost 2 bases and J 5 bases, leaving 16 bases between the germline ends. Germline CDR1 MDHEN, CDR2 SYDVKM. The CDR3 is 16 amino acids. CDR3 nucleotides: TGTGCCAGCAGTTTAATTAGCTGGACTATAAACAATGAGCAGTTCTTC. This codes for CASSLISWTINNEQFF. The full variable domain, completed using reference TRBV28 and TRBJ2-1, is DVKVTQSSRYLVKRTGEKVFLECVQDMDHENMFWYRQDPGLGLRLIYFSYDVKMKEKGDIPEGYSVSREKKERFSLILESASTNQTSMYLCASSLISWTINNEQFFGPGTRLTVL.

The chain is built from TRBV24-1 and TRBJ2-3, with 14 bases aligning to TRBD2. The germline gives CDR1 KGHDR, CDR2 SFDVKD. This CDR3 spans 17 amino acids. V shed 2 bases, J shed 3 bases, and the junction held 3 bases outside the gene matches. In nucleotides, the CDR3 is TGTGCCACCAGTGATTCCAGACTAGCGGGAGGGACAGATACGCAGTATTTT. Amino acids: CATSDSRLAGGTDTQYF.

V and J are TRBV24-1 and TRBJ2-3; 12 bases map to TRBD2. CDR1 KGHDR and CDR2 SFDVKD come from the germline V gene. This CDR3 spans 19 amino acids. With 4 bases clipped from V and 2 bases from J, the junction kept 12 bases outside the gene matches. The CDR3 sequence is CATSDRDPTSGGHTDTQYF. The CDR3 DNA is TGTGCCACCAGTGACCGCGACCCCACTAGCGGGGGGCACACAGATACGCAGTATTTT.

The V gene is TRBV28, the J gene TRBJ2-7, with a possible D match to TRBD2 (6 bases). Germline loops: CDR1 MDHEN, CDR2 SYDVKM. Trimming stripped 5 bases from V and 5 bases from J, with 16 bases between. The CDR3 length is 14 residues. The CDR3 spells CASSPYSGLDEQYF. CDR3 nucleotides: TGTGCCAGCAGTCCCTACAGCGGGTTAGACGAGCAGTACTTC. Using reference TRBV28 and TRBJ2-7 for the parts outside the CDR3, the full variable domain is DVKVTQSSRYLVKRTGEKVFLECVQDMDHENMFWYRQDPGLGLRLIYFSYDVKMKEKGDIPEGYSVSREKKERFSLILESASTNQTSMYLCASSPYSGLDEQYFGPGTRLTVT.

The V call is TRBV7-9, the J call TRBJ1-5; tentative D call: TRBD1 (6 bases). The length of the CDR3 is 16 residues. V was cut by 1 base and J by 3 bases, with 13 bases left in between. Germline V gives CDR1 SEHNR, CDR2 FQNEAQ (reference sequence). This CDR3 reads CASSLDARGANQPQHF. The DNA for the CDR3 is TGTGCCAGCAGCTTAGATGCCAGGGGAGCCAATCAGCCCCAGCATTTT.

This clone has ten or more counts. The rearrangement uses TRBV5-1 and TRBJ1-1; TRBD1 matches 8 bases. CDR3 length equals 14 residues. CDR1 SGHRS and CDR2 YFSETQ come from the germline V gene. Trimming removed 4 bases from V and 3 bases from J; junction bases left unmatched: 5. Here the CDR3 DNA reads TGCGCCAGCAGCCCAGGGGGCGCCCACACTGAAGCTTTCTTT. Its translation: CASSPGGAHTEAFF.

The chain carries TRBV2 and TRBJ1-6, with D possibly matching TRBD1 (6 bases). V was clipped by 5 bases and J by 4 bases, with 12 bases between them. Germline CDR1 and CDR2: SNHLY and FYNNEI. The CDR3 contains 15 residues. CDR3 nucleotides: TGTGCCAGCAGTTTAAGGACAGAATATAATTCACCCCTCCACTTT. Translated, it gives CASSLRTEYNSPLHF.

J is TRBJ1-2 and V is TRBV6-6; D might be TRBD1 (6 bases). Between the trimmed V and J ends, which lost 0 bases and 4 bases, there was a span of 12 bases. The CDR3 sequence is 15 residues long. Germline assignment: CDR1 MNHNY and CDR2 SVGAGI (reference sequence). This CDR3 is CASSYSKGGGYGYTF. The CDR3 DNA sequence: TGTGCCAGCAGTTACTCGAAAGGGGGTGGCTATGGCTACACCTTC.

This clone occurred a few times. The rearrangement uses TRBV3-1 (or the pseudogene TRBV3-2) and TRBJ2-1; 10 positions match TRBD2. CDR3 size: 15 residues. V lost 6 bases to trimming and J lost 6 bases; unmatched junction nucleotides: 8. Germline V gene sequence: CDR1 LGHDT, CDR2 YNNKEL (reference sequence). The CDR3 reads CASSHLAGVFNEQFF. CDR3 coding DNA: TGTGCCAGCAGTCACCTAGCGGGGGTATTCAATGAGCAGTTCTTC.

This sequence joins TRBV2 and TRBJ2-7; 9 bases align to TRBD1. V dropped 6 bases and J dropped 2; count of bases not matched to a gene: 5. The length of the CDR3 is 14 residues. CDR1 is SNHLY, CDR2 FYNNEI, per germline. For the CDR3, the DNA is TGTGCCAGCAGAGGGGACAGGGTCCCCTACGAGCAGTACTTC. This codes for CASRGDRVPYEQYF.

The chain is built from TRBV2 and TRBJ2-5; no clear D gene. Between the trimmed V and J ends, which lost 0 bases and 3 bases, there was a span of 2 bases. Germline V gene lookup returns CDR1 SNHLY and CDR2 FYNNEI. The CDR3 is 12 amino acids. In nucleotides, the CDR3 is TGTGCCAGCAGTGAAGCCGAAGAGACCCAGTACTTC. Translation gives CASSEAEETQYF.

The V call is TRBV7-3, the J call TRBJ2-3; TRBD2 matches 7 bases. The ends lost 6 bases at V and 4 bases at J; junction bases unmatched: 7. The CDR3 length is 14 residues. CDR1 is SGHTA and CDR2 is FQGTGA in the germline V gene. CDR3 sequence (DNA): TGTGCCAGCAGGTCGTCGGGAGGCCCAGATACGCAGTATTTT. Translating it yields CASRSSGGPDTQYF.

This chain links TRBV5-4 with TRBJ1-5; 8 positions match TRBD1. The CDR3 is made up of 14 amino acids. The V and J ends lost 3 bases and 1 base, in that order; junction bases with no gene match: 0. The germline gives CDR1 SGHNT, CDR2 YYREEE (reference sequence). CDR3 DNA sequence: TGTGCCAGCAGCTGGACAGGGAGCAATCAGCCCCAGCATTTT. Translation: CASSWTGSNQPQHF.

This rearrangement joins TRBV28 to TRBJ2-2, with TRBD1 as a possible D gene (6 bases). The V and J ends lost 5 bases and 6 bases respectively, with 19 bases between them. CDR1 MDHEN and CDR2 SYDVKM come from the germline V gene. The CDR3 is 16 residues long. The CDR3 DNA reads TGTGCCAGCAGTGCCCCGGGACAAAGTTTGCCCGGGGAGCTGTTTTTT. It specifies CASSAPGQSLPGELFF.

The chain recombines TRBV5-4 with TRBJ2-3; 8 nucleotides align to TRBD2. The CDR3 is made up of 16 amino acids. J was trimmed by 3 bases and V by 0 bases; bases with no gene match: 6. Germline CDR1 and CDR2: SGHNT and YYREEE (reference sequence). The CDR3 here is CASSLGGTSSTDTQYF. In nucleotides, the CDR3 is TGTGCCAGCAGCTTGGGGGGGACTAGTTCTACAGATACGCAGTATTTT.

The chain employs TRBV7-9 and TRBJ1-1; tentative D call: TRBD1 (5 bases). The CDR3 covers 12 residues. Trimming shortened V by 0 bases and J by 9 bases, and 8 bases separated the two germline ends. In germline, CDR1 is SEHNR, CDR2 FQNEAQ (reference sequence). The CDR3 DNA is TGTGCCAGCAGCTTAGCCGGGGGGAAAGCTTTCTTT. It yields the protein CASSLAGGKAFF.

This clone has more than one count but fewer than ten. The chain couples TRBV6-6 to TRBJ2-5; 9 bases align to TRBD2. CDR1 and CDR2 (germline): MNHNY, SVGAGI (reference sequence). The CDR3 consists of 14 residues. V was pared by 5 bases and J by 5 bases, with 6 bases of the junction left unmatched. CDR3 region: CASSPIAGEETQYF. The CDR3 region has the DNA TGTGCCAGCAGTCCCATAGCGGGAGAGGAGACCCAGTACTTC.

The CDR3 region is CSVEDGQGRSNQPQHF. CDR3 sequence (DNA): TGCAGCGTTGAAGACGGACAGGGTCGAAGCAATCAGCCCCAGCATTTT. The V call is TRBV29-1, the J call TRBJ1-5, with TRBD1 identical over 8 bases. The CDR3 sequence is 16 residues long. After removal of 0 bases from V and 1 base from J, the junction contained 5 bases not matched to a gene. The germline gives CDR1 SQVTM, CDR2 ANQGSEA. The full variable domain, its missing parts supplied by reference TRBV29-1 and TRBJ1-5, is SAVISQKPSRDICQRGTSLTIQCQVDSQVTMMFWYRQQPGQSLTLIATANQGSEATYESGFVIDKFPISRPNLTFSTLTVSNMSPEDSSIYLCSVEDGQGRSNQPQHFGDGTRLSIL.

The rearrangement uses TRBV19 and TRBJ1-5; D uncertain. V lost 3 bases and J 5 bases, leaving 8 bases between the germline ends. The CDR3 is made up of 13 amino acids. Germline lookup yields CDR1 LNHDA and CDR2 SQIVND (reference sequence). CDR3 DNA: TGTGCCAGTAGTATCGAGCGAGATCAGCCCCAGCATTTT. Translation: CASSIERDQPQHF.

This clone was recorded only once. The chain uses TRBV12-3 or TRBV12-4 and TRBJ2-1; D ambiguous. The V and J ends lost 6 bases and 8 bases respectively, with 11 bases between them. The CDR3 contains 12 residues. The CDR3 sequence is CASRESNHEQFF. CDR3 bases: TGTGCCAGCAGAGAGTCCAACCATGAGCAGTTCTTC.

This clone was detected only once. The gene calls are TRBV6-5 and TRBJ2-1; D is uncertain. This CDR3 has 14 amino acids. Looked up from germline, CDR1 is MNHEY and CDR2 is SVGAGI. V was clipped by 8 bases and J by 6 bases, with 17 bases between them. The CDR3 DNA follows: TGTGCCAGCTGCATGAGACTCGATGGCAATGAGCAGTTCTTC. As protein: CASCMRLDGNEQFF.

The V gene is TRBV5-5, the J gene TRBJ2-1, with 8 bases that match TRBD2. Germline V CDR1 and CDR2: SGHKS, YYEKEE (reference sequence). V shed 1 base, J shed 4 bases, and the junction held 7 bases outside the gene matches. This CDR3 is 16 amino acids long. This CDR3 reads CASSLRLAGLYNEQFF. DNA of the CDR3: TGTGCCAGCAGCTTGCGGCTAGCGGGTTTATACAATGAGCAGTTCTTC.

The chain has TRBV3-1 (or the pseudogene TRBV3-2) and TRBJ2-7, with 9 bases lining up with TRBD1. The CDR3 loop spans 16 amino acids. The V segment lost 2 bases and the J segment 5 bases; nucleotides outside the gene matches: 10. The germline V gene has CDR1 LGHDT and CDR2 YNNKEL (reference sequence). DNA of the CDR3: TGTGCCAGCAGCCAATTCCCGGGACAGGGTGTCCACGAGCAGTACTTC. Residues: CASSQFPGQGVHEQYF.

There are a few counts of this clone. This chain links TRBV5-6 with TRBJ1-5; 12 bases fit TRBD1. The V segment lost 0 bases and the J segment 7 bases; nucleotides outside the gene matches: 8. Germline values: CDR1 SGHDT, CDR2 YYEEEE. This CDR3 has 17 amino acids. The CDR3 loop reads CASSLASGTGGLQPQHF. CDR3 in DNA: TGTGCCAGCAGCTTGGCCTCCGGGACAGGGGGCTTACAGCCCCAGCATTTT.

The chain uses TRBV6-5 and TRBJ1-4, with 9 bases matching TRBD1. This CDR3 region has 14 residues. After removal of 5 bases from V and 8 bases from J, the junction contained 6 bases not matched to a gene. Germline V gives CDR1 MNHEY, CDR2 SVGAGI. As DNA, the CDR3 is TGTGCCAGCAGTCCGGACAGGGGTAGAGAAAAACTGTTTTTT. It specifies CASSPDRGREKLFF.

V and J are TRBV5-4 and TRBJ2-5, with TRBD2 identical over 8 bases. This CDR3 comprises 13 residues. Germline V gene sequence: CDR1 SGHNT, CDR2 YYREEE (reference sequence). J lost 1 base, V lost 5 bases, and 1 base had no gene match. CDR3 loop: CASRAGGQETQYF. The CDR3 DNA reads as TGTGCCAGCAGGGCGGGGGGCCAAGAGACCCAGTACTTC.

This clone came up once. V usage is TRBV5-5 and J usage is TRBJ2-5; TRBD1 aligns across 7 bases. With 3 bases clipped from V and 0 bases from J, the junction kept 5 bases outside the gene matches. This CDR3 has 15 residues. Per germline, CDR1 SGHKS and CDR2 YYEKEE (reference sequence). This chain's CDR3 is CASSSGQVNQETQYF. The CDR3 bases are TGTGCCAGCAGCTCCGGACAGGTTAACCAAGAGACCCAGTACTTC.

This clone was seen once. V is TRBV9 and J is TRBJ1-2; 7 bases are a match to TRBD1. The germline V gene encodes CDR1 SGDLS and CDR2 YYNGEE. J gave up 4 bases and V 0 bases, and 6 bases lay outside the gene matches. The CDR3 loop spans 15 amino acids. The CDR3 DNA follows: TGTGCCAGCAGCGTAGATGGGCAGGGGGGCTATGGCTACACCTTC. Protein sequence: CASSVDGQGGYGYTF.

DNA for the CDR3: TGCGCCAGCAGCCCCTGGGCGTCGGATAATTCACCCCTCCACTTT. This gives the protein CASSPWASDNSPLHF. The V and J genes are TRBV5-1 and TRBJ1-6; D call uncertain. V was pared by 4 bases and J by 5 bases, with 13 bases between. Germline V gives CDR1 SGHRS, CDR2 YFSETQ. The CDR3 length is 15 residues.

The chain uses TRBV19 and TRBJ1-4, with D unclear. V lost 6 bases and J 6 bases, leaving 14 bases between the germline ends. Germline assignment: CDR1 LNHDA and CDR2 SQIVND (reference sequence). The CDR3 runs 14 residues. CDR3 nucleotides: TGTGCCAGTAGCTCTCCCGGAGGAGATGAAAAACTGTTTTTT. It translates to CASSSPGGDEKLFF.